What follows are 5 T cell receptor beta chains derived from one specimen sequenced in a study of T cells in Graves' hyperthyroidism and ophthalmopathy. Amplification targeted TCR beta CDR3 regions from RNA transcripts. HTBI primers were used for first-round RT-PCR of the TCR CDR3. Using its own MiXCR run on the multiplex PCR reads, TCRdb lists one record per CDR3 protein. This sample yields fewer than 750,000 distinct CDR3 sequences, of which roughly 15% are seen a single time; under 15% belongs to the top ten. Sequencing input: blood. The receptor source for this set is a woman in her forties or fifties with Graves' ophthalmopathy.

The rearrangement links TRBV5-6 to TRBJ1-4, with a weak D call TRBD1 (5 bases). Germline V lookup: CDR1 SGHDT, CDR2 YYEEEE. V gave up 2 bases and J gave up 8 bases, with 16 bases separating them. The CDR3 spans 15 residues. The CDR3: CASSLGVGVGEKLFF. The CDR3 nucleotides are TGTGCCAGCAGCTTAGGGGTCGGGGTCGGCGAAAAACTGTTTTTT.

This clonotype has just a few counts. J is TRBJ2-3 and V is TRBV5-1, with TRBD2 identical over 10 bases. CDR3 size: 15 residues. The V and J ends lost 0 bases and 4 bases, in that order; junction bases with no gene match: 2. Per the germline V gene, CDR1 is SGHRS and CDR2 is YFSETQ. CDR3 amino acids: CASSLGGLAPDTQYF. Here the CDR3 DNA reads TGCGCCAGCAGCTTGGGGGGACTAGCGCCAGATACGCAGTATTTT.

This clonotype was picked up many times. The chain couples TRBV2 to TRBJ1-5; maybe TRBD1 (6 bases). Trimming pared 6 bases from V and 2 bases from J, leaving 14 bases between. The CDR3 runs 15 residues. Germline values: CDR1 SNHLY, CDR2 FYNNEI. CDR3 DNA sequence: TGTGCCAGCAGCCCGGACAGTCTCGGCAATCAGCCCCAGCATTTT. Translation gives CASSPDSLGNQPQHF.

The chain carries TRBV7-9 and TRBJ2-1, with TRBD2 identical over 13 bases. V was pared by 4 bases and J by 2 bases, with 5 bases of the junction left unmatched. This CDR3 is 17 amino acids long. The V gene's germline CDR1 is SEHNR and CDR2 FQNEAQ (reference sequence). This chain's CDR3 is CASSSPGLAGPYNEQFF. DNA of the CDR3: TGTGCCAGCAGCTCACCGGGACTAGCGGGACCCTACAATGAGCAGTTCTTC. The full variable domain, with the rest looked up from reference TRBV7-9 and TRBJ2-1, is DTGVSQNPRHKITKRGQNVTFRCDPISEHNRLYWYRQTLGQGPEFLTYFQNEAQLEKSRLLSDRFSAERPKGSFSTLEIQRTEQGDSAMYLCASSSPGLAGPYNEQFFGPGTRLTVL.

Regarding this clonotype: This may arise from a read error, as a much more abundant clone is one base away. This chain connects TRBV2 to TRBJ2-3; 9 bases map to TRBD1. CDR3 length equals 12 residues. The germline V gene encodes CDR1 SNHLY and CDR2 FYNNEI. Here the CDR3 reads CAGSSTGGTQYF. For the CDR3, the DNA is TGTGCCGGCAGCTCGACAGGGGGGACGCAGTATTTT. The variable domain in full, with the rest retrieved from reference TRBV2 and TRBJ2-3, is EPEVTQTPSHQVTQMGQEVILRCVPISNHLYFYWYRQILGQKVEFLVSFYNNEISEKSEIFDDQFSVERPDGSNFTLKIRSTKLEDSAMYFCAGSSTGGTQYFGPGTRLTVL.